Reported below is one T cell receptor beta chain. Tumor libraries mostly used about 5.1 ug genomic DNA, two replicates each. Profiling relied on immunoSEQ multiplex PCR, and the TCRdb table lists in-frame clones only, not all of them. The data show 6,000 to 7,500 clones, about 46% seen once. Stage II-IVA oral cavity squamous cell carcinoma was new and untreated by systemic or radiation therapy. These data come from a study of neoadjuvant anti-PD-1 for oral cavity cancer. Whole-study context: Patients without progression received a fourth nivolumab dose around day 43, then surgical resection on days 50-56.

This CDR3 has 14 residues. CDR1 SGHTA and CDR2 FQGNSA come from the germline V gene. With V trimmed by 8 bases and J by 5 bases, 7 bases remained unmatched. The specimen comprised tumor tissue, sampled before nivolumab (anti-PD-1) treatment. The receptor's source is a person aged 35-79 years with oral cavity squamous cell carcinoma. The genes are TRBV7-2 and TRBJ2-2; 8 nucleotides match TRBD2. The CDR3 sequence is CASRRGGQTGELFF. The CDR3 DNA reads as TGTGCCAGCCGGCGCGGGGGGCAGACCGGGGAGCTGTTTTTT.